This passage covers 27 T cell receptor beta chains from one sample sequenced in a study of T cell repertoires in cytomegalovirus infection. The antigens for these receptors are not known. TCRdb reanalysed the reads using MiXCR and keeps one entry per CDR3 protein. The sample has about 740,000 distinct CDR3 sequences, 30% to 35% seen once. Source: cultured PBMCs, taken from culture after CMV antigen stimulation. These receptors came from a human donor in good health (CMV status not recorded). Some clones in this sample may be carry-over from other donors' samples.

J is TRBJ1-2 and V is TRBV6-6; possible D gene TRBD1, 5 bases. Germline lookup yields CDR1 MNHNY and CDR2 SVGAGI (reference sequence). The CDR3 length is 12 residues. V was shortened by 7 bases and J by 7 bases, with 13 bases between the two germline ends. The CDR3 bases are TGTGCCAGCACCAGGGATCAAGTTGGCTACACCTTC. This gives the protein CASTRDQVGYTF.

This sequence joins TRBV20-1 and TRBJ1-2, with TRBD1 matching over 8 bases. This CDR3 is built from 13 residues. The trim removed 5 bases at V and 6 bases at J, leaving 8 bases unmatched. The germline CDR1 and CDR2 sequences are DFQATT and SNEGSKA (reference sequence). CDR3 protein: CSAVRETGDGYTF. The CDR3 bases are TGCAGTGCTGTAAGAGAGACAGGGGATGGCTACACCTTC.

This clonotype was counted a few times. The chain combines TRBV11-2 with TRBJ2-3, with a tentative D call TRBD1 (6 bases). The germline CDR1 and CDR2 sequences are SGHAT and FQNNGV. With 3 bases removed from V and 3 bases from J, the gap between germline ends came to 16 bases. This CDR3 has 16 residues. The CDR3 DNA reads TGTGCCAGCAGCTTCTATGGCAGGGGAAGGACAGATACGCAGTATTTT. Protein: CASSFYGRGRTDTQYF.

This sequence joins TRBV20-1 and TRBJ1-6; D is perhaps TRBD1 (6 bases). Trimming cost V 6 bases and J 6 bases, with 18 bases left between them. The CDR3 covers 15 residues. Per the germline V gene, CDR1 is DFQATT and CDR2 is SNEGSKA (reference sequence). The CDR3 DNA follows: TGCAGTGCCCGACGGGGGGGGCGAACTAATTCACCCCTCCACTTT. Translation: CSARRGGRTNSPLHF.

J is TRBJ2-5 and V is TRBV20-1; 12 nucleotides align to TRBD2. The germline V gene encodes CDR1 DFQATT and CDR2 SNEGSKA (reference sequence). This CDR3 is 15 amino acids long. J gave up 2 bases and V 6 bases, and 7 bases lay outside the gene matches. CDR3 nucleotide sequence: TGCAGTGCCGGAGGGACTAGCGGGTTACAAGAGACCCAGTACTTC. Translating gives CSAGGTSGLQETQYF.

V is TRBV7-9 and J is TRBJ1-1; D call uncertain. CDR3 length: 10 residues. In germline, CDR1 is SEHNR, CDR2 FQNEAQ (reference sequence). Deletions cut 0 bases from V and 8 bases from J, with 1 base between. Written as DNA, the CDR3 is TGTGCCAGCAGCTTAGCCGAAGCTTTCTTT. It is translated as CASSLAEAFF. Full variable domain (outside the CDR3, taken from reference TRBV7-9 and TRBJ1-1): DTGVSQNPRHKITKRGQNVTFRCDPISEHNRLYWYRQTLGQGPEFLTYFQNEAQLEKSRLLSDRFSAERPKGSFSTLEIQRTEQGDSAMYLCASSLAEAFFGQGTRLTVV.

This clonotype appeared many times. The chain combines TRBV7-2 with TRBJ2-7; the match to TRBD1 covers 7 bases. There are 15 residues in the CDR3. Germline CDR1 is SGHTA and CDR2 is FQGNSA. With V trimmed by 3 bases and J by 2 bases, 7 bases remained unmatched. The CDR3 reads CASSLAGGNPYEQYF. For the CDR3, the DNA is TGTGCCAGCAGCTTGGCAGGGGGAAACCCCTACGAGCAGTACTTC.

The rearrangement joins TRBV27 to TRBJ2-1, with D perhaps matching TRBD1 or TRBD2 (6 bases each). V was cut by 10 bases and J by 6 bases, with 22 bases left in between. The CDR3 runs 15 residues. The germline V gene encodes CDR1 MNHEY and CDR2 SMNVEV (reference sequence). CDR3 residues: CATQGGLARGNEQFF. For the CDR3, the DNA is TGTGCCACCCAAGGGGGGTTAGCAAGGGGCAATGAGCAGTTCTTC.

The genes are TRBV7-6 and TRBJ2-7; D gene uncertain. The CDR3 has 14 residues. Germline assignment: CDR1 SGHVS and CDR2 FNYEAQ. V dropped 1 base and J dropped 3 bases, with 10 bases sitting between them. The CDR3 is CASSLVSRHYEQYF. In nucleotides, the CDR3 is TGTGCCAGCAGCTTAGTCTCCAGACACTACGAGCAGTACTTC.

The V and J genes are TRBV20-1 and TRBJ1-6; no firm D call. V shed 4 bases and J shed 9 bases, with 10 bases lying between them. This CDR3 contains 12 residues. Germline-derived CDR1 and CDR2 are DFQATT and SNEGSKA (reference sequence). CDR3 loop: CSAMDFLSPLHF. CDR3 coding DNA: TGCAGTGCTATGGACTTTCTTTCACCCCTCCACTTT.

The sample holds many counts of this clonotype. CDR3: CASSLGLVAGDIDEQFF. CDR3 nucleotides: TGTGCCAGCAGCTTAGGGCTGGTCGCGGGGGACATCGATGAGCAGTTCTTC. This chain connects TRBV7-9 to TRBJ2-1; maybe TRBD2 (7 bases). CDR3 length: 17 residues. V lost 1 base to trimming and J lost 8 bases, with 21 bases between them. The germline CDR1 and CDR2 sequences are SEHNR and FQNEAQ (reference sequence).

There are many counts of this clonotype. This sequence joins TRBV7-9 and TRBJ2-3; D could derive from TRBD1 or TRBD2 (6 bases each). The V end was cut by 3 bases, the J end by 2 bases, with 12 bases between. Germline V gene lookup returns CDR1 SEHNR and CDR2 FQNEAQ (reference sequence). The CDR3 length is 15 residues. CDR3 in amino acids: CASSLVGGPTDTQYF. DNA for the CDR3: TGTGCCAGCAGCTTGGTCGGGGGCCCCACAGATACGCAGTATTTT.

This clonotype was detected ten times or more. This chain links TRBV7-2 with TRBJ2-3; TRBD2 is a possible D gene (5 bases). The germline gives CDR1 SGHTA, CDR2 FQGNSA. V dropped 5 bases and J dropped 8 bases, with 11 bases sitting between them. The CDR3 consists of 12 residues. CDR3 amino acids: CASSPGGGTQYF. CDR3 nucleotide sequence: TGTGCCAGCAGCCCCGGAGGAGGTACGCAGTATTTT.

The chain joins TRBV7-9 to TRBJ1-4; tentative D call: TRBD1 (6 bases). There are 16 residues in the CDR3. Germline V gene sequence: CDR1 SEHNR, CDR2 FQNEAQ (reference sequence). V dropped 5 bases and J dropped 7 bases, with 20 bases sitting between them. The CDR3 region has the DNA TGTGCCAGCAGCGGGGATACAGGGAGTTTAGGTGAAAAACTGTTTTTT. The encoded protein is CASSGDTGSLGEKLFF.

This clonotype was picked up many times. J is TRBJ2-3 and V is TRBV7-2; D gene uncertain. In germline, CDR1 is SGHTA, CDR2 FQGNSA. Trimming pared 0 bases from V and 0 bases from J, leaving 10 bases between. The CDR3 extends over 16 amino acids. CDR3 DNA sequence: TGTGCCAGCAGCTTAGCGCGAAGGTCTAGCACAGATACGCAGTATTTT. Protein sequence: CASSLARRSSTDTQYF.

The chain joins TRBV7-6 to TRBJ2-2; TRBD2 agrees at 7 bases. V lost 2 bases and J lost 5; bases outside the gene matches: 11. The CDR3 is made up of 17 amino acids. Germline CDR1 SGHVS, CDR2 FNYEAQ. CDR3 nucleotides: TGTGCCAGCAGCTTACGGCGGGAGTCCCCTTGGACCGGGGAGCTGTTTTTT. This encodes CASSLRRESPWTGELFF. Together with reference TRBV7-6 and TRBJ2-2, the CDR3 gives the full variable domain: GAGVSQSPRYKVTKRGQDVALRCDPISGHVSLYWYRQALGQGPEFLTYFNYEAQQDKSGLPNDRFSAERPEGSISTLTIQRTEQRDSAMYRCASSLRRESPWTGELFFGEGSRLTVL.

This clonotype has ten or more counts. V is TRBV7-8 and J is TRBJ2-3, with 10 nucleotides matching TRBD2. This CDR3 is 15 amino acids long. Germline CDR1 is SGHVS and CDR2 is FQNEAQ. The V segment lost 1 base and the J segment 8 bases; nucleotides outside the gene matches: 6. DNA for the CDR3: TGTGCCAGCAGCTTAGTGGTAGCGGGGGGTGGTACGCAGTATTTT. Protein sequence: CASSLVVAGGGTQYF.

This clonotype was seen a few times. This chain uses TRBV11-2 with TRBJ2-1, with TRBD1 identical over 7 bases. Germline V gives CDR1 SGHAT, CDR2 FQNNGV. The CDR3 runs 17 residues. Unmatched junction bases numbered 14, after V lost 6 bases and J lost 3 bases. CDR3 in amino acids: CASRFSRDRGHYNEQFF. DNA of the CDR3: TGTGCCAGCAGATTCTCCCGGGACAGAGGACACTACAATGAGCAGTTCTTC.

This chain joins TRBV12-5 and TRBJ2-7; perhaps TRBD2 as D (6 bases). The CDR3 is 13 amino acids. The ends were cut back, 1 base at V and 2 bases at J, with 6 bases in the middle. Germline assignment: CDR1 LGHNT and CDR2 FRNRAP. In nucleotides, the CDR3 is TGTGCTAGTGGTTTGGGCGGGACCTACGAGCAGTACTTC. Protein sequence: CASGLGGTYEQYF. The whole variable domain, filled in from reference TRBV12-5 and TRBJ2-7, reads DARVTQTPRHKVTEMGQEVTMRCQPILGHNTVFWYRQTMMQGLELLAYFRNRAPLDDSGMPKDRFSAEMPDATLATLKIQPSEPRDSAVYFCASGLGGTYEQYFGPGTRLTVT.

This clonotype has just a few counts. This chain connects TRBV6-5 to TRBJ2-3; no reliable D call. The CDR3 runs to 15 residues. CDR1 is MNHEY, CDR2 SVGAGI, per germline. The germline V and J ends were trimmed by 5 bases and 0 bases, with 12 bases remaining between them. CDR3: CASSAWAVSTDTQYF. The CDR3 DNA reads as TGTGCCAGCAGTGCTTGGGCGGTGAGCACAGATACGCAGTATTTT.

The V and J genes are TRBV6-5 and TRBJ2-3, with a possible D match to TRBD2 (6 bases). V was cut by 11 bases and J by 4 bases, with 19 bases left in between. There are 14 residues in the CDR3. Germline V gene lookup returns CDR1 MNHEY and CDR2 SVGAGI. The CDR3 here is CARVGGLFPDTQYF. The CDR3 coding sequence is TGTGCCCGCGTGGGGGGTCTGTTCCCAGATACGCAGTATTTT.

A few counts support this clonotype. CDR3 bases: TGTGCCAGCAGCACCGGGACAGGGTTCCAGCCCCAGCATTTT. It translates to CASSTGTGFQPQHF. This chain connects TRBV6-1 to TRBJ1-5, with 9 bases that match TRBD1. The length of the CDR3 is 14 residues. The J segment lost 7 bases and the V segment lost 6 bases, leaving 7 bases of the junction unmatched. CDR1 MNHNS and CDR2 SASEGT come from the germline V gene.

Comments on this clonotype: This clone may be a read error of a much larger clone one base away. The chain employs TRBV7-2 and TRBJ2-1; no clear D. Germline V CDR1 and CDR2: SGHTA, FQGNSA. The CDR3 extends over 14 amino acids. V shed 9 bases and J shed 0 bases, with 12 bases lying between them. The CDR3 DNA follows: TGTGCCAGAAGCAGATTCAGCTCCTACAATGAGCAGTTCTTC. Translated: CARSRFSSYNEQFF.

This clonotype was detected ten times or more. The chain recombines TRBV7-8 with TRBJ2-7; 11 bases match TRBD2. CDR1 is SGHVS and CDR2 is FQNEAQ in the germline V gene. This CDR3 has 16 residues. The V and J ends lost 2 bases and 8 bases, in that order; junction bases with no gene match: 11. The CDR3 nucleotides read TGTGCCAGCAGCTTATTGACTAGCGGGGCAGGTCGGCAGCAGTACTTC. It yields the protein CASSLLTSGAGRQQYF.

This clonotype occurred a few times. V is TRBV4-1 and J is TRBJ2-1; 7 nucleotides align to TRBD2. Trimming at V came to 0 bases and at J to 6 bases, leaving 11 bases not matched to a gene. This CDR3 is 17 amino acids long. Germline CDR1 and CDR2: MGHRA and YSYEKL. The CDR3 coding sequence is TGCGCCAGCAGCCAAGAACGGTCTAGCGGAGAGCTCAATGAGCAGTTCTTC. It specifies CASSQERSSGELNEQFF.

V gene TRBV18 combines with J gene TRBJ2-5; 8 bases map to TRBD2. CDR1 and CDR2 from the germline V gene are KGHSH and LQKENI. This CDR3 is built from 19 residues. The junction had 16 bases not matched to a gene; V was cut back by 3 bases and J by 1 base. CDR3 coding DNA: TGTGCCAGCTCACCCCCGACCCCCTTAGCGGGGTCGACCCAAGAGACCCAGTACTTC. It yields the protein CASSPPTPLAGSTQETQYF.

This CDR3 reads CSARDQAGKDTQYF. As DNA, the CDR3 is TGCAGTGCTAGAGATCAGGCGGGGAAAGATACGCAGTATTTT. The genes are TRBV20-1 and TRBJ2-3, with a weak D call TRBD2 (6 bases). Trimming took 0 bases from V and 5 from J, leaving 12 bases between them. This CDR3 is built from 14 residues. Germline CDR1 and CDR2: DFQATT and SNEGSKA (reference sequence).